Below, 4 T cell receptor beta chains from the same sample are listed, as sequenced in a study of CD8+ T cells in alopecia areata. This sample's treatment: oral pan-JAK inhibitor, 5-10 mg twice daily. RNA was extracted and reverse transcribed into cDNA as the sequencing template. The method was immunoSEQ multiplex PCR; TCRdb's version includes in-frame clones alone and lacks a portion of them. Counted here are about 250,000 clones, over 45% occurring once; the ten biggest clones make up around 0.92%. Sequencing was performed on CD4+ T cells sorted from blood, taken at approximately week 51, from a patient treated with tofacitinib. The receptors were sampled from a human donor with alopecia areata.

This clone was observed a few times. The J gene is TRBJ1-5, the V gene TRBV9; D call uncertain. The germline V gene encodes CDR1 SGDLS and CDR2 YYNGEE. V gave up 0 bases and J gave up 3 bases, with 10 bases separating them. The CDR3 has 15 residues. The CDR3 loop reads CASSVGGIANQPQHF. In nucleotides, the CDR3 is TGTGCCAGCAGCGTAGGGGGTATTGCCAATCAGCCCCAGCATTTT.

Worth noting for this clone: A much more abundant neighbour one base away suggests this may be a read error. Other DNA sequences within the sample encode an identical CDR3. J is TRBJ1-1 and V is TRBV11-2; 7 bases are shared with TRBD1. The ends lost 3 bases at V and 3 bases at J; junction bases unmatched: 1. The CDR3 totals 13 residues. Germline loops: CDR1 SGHAT, CDR2 FQNNGV. CDR3 sequence: CASSFDRDTEAFF. CDR3 nucleotide sequence: TGTGCCAGCAGCTTCGACAGGGACACTGAAGCTTTCTTT.

The rearrangement links TRBV7-2 to TRBJ1-2; the match to TRBD1 covers 7 bases. The germline CDR1 and CDR2 sequences are SGHTA and FQGNSA. Losses at the gene ends were 1 base for V and 2 bases for J; bases not matched to a gene: 7. The CDR3 runs 16 residues. The CDR3 is CASSLGPGQVNYGYTF. DNA for the CDR3: TGTGCCAGCAGCTTAGGGCCTGGACAGGTCAACTATGGCTACACCTTC.

The rearrangement links TRBV27 to TRBJ2-5; perhaps TRBD1 as D (5 bases). V lost 5 bases, J lost 5 bases, and 15 bases lay in between. CDR3 size: 14 residues. The germline V gene encodes CDR1 MNHEY and CDR2 SMNVEV (reference sequence). This CDR3 reads CASSPEGVLETQYF. The CDR3 bases are TGTGCCAGCAGTCCAGAAGGGGTTCTGGAGACCCAGTACTTC.